One and the same sample provided the 10 T cell receptor beta chains below, sequenced in a study of cytomegalovirus exposure and HLA in healthy donors. The PCR made use of 60 Vbeta and 13 Jbeta primers. The data were produced by immunoSEQ multiplex PCR, yet TCRdb's version contains in-frame clones alone and is incomplete. The profile shows about 130,000 clones, approximately 17% of them singletons. The specimen was PBMCs. All receptors come from a female donor in good health and CMV-seropositive.

The chain couples TRBV27 to TRBJ2-7; D unclear. This CDR3 spans 11 amino acids. The germline V and J ends were trimmed by 7 bases and 3 bases, with 7 bases remaining between them. The germline V gene encodes CDR1 MNHEY and CDR2 SMNVEV (reference sequence). The CDR3 loop reads CASTFGYEQYF. The CDR3 nucleotides read TGTGCCAGCACATTCGGCTACGAGCAGTACTTC.

The table lists this clone with a few counts. The J gene is TRBJ2-2, the V gene TRBV18; 7 positions match TRBD2. The CDR3 runs to 18 residues. Trimming cost V 3 bases and J 3 bases; bases outside gene matches: 13. CDR1 and CDR2 from the germline V gene are KGHSH and LQKENI. Here the CDR3 DNA reads TGTGCCAGCTCACCGAGACTAGCCGAGATTAGAGACACCGGGGAGCTGTTTTTT. Protein sequence: CASSPRLAEIRDTGELFF.

This clone occurred a few times. The chain recombines TRBV2 with TRBJ1-2, with 9 bases identical to TRBD1. From germline, CDR1 is SNHLY and CDR2 FYNNEI. The CDR3 runs 12 residues. The junction had 2 bases not matched to a gene; V was cut back by 4 bases and J by 8 bases. The chain's CDR3 is CASSGQGVGYTF. The CDR3 DNA sequence: TGTGCCAGCAGTGGACAGGGGGTCGGCTACACCTTC.

A few counts support this clone. In nucleotides, the CDR3 is TGCGCCAGCAGCCTGAACGAGCGTGGTTATACGCAGTATTTT. Its translation is CASSLNERGYTQYF. The genes are TRBV5-1 and TRBJ2-3; D unresolved. V lost 4 bases and J lost 7, with 16 bases in between. Germline-derived CDR1 and CDR2 are SGHRS and YFSETQ. This CDR3 is 14 amino acids long. Variable domain in full (rest from reference TRBV5-1 and TRBJ2-3): KAGVTQTPRYLIKTRGQQVTLSCSPISGHRSVSWYQQTPGQGLQFLFEYFSETQRNKGNFPGRFSGRQFSNSRSEMNVSTLELGDSALYLCASSLNERGYTQYFGPGTRLTVL.

This clone was counted between two and nine times. V usage is TRBV4-3 and J usage is TRBJ2-7, with 12 bases lining up with TRBD1. This CDR3 has 19 residues. Germline values: CDR1 LGHNA, CDR2 YSLEER. The junction had 15 bases not matched to a gene; V was cut back by 2 bases and J by 4 bases. The CDR3 loop is CASSQRDRGPKRKEYEQYF. The CDR3 nucleotides read TGCGCCAGCAGCCAAAGGGACAGGGGGCCCAAACGGAAAGAATACGAGCAGTACTTC.

The table lists this clone with a few counts. The V gene is TRBV27, the J gene TRBJ2-1; 7 nucleotides match TRBD1. CDR1 MNHEY and CDR2 SMNVEV come from the germline V gene (reference sequence). The CDR3 consists of 15 residues. V gave up 7 bases and J gave up 3 bases; unmatched junction bases: 9. The CDR3: CASNLKGQYYNEQFF. The CDR3 nucleotides are TGTGCCAGCAATCTTAAGGGACAGTACTACAATGAGCAGTTCTTC.

This clone has a handful of counts. The DNA for the CDR3 is TGTGCCAGCAGCGTAAACGGCGGAGTCCAGCATTTT. Translating it yields CASSVNGGVQHF. The V call is TRBV9, the J call TRBJ1-5; D call uncertain. The CDR3 has 12 amino acids. V lost 1 base to trimming and J lost 12 bases, with 11 bases between them. Germline values: CDR1 SGDLS, CDR2 YYNGEE.

The chain is built from TRBV19 and TRBJ2-3, with 11 bases aligning to TRBD2. Germline CDR1 reads LNHDA; CDR2 reads SQIVND (reference sequence). Trimming cost V 3 bases and J 1 base; bases outside gene matches: 3. This CDR3 has 16 residues. CDR3: CASSIRSGRGTDTQYF. The DNA for the CDR3 is TGTGCCAGTAGTATTCGTAGCGGGAGGGGCACAGATACGCAGTATTTT.

The chain has TRBV7-9 and TRBJ2-5; 11 positions agree with TRBD2. Unmatched junction bases numbered 4, after V lost 5 bases and J lost 2 bases. In germline, CDR1 is SEHNR, CDR2 FQNEAQ (reference sequence). CDR3 length: 15 amino acids. As DNA, the CDR3 is TGTGCCAGCAGCCCGGGGACTAGCGGACAAGAGACCCAGTACTTC. It is translated as CASSPGTSGQETQYF.

The CDR3 DNA reads as TGCGCCAGCAGCTCCGCCCTAGCGGGGGGGCTAGATACGCAGTATTTT. Protein sequence: CASSSALAGGLDTQYF. The rearrangement uses TRBV5-1 and TRBJ2-3; 12 positions match TRBD2. In germline, CDR1 is SGHRS, CDR2 YFSETQ. After removal of 3 bases from V and 5 bases from J, the junction contained 7 bases not matched to a gene. The CDR3 covers 16 residues.